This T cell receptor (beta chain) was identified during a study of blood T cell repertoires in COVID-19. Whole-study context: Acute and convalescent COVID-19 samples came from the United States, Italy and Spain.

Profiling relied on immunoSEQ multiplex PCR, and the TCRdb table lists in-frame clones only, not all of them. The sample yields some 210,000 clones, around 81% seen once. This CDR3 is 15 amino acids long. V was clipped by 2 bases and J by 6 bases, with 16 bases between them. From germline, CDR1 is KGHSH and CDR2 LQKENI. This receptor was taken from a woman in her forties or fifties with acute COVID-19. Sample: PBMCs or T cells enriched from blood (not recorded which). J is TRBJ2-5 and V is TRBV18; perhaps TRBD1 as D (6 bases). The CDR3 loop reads CASSPGAGVKQTQYF. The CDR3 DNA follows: TGTGCCAGCTCACCAGGGGCAGGGGTCAAACAGACCCAGTACTTC.